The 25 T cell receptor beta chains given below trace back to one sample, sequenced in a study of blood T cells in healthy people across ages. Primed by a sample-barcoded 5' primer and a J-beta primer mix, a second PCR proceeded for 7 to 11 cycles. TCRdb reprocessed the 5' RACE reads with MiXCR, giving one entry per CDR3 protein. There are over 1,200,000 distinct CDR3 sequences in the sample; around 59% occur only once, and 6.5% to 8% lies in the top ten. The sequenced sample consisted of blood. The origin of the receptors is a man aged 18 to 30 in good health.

CDR3 sequence (DNA): TGTGCCAGCAGACACCCACCCGGCAGGATAAACACTGAAGCTTTCTTT. Its protein is CASRHPPGRINTEAFF. The V gene is TRBV6-2 or TRBV6-3, the J gene TRBJ1-1, with D hard to call. The CDR3 length is 16 residues. Trimming left V 6 bases short and J 2 bases short, with 19 bases between. CDR1 and CDR2 from the germline V gene are MNHEY and SVGEGT.

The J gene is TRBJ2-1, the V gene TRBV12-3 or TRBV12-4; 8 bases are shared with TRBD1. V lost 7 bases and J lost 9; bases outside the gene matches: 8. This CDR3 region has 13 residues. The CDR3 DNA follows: TGTGCCAGCACTCCGGGACAGGAGACTGAGCAGTTCTTC. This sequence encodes CASTPGQETEQFF.

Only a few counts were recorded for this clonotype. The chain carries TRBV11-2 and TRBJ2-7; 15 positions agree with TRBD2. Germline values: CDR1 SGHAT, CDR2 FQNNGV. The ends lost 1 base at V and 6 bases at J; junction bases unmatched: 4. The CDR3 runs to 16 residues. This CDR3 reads CASSLVGLAGGPEQYF. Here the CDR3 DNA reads TGTGCCAGCAGCTTAGTCGGACTAGCGGGAGGGCCCGAGCAGTACTTC.

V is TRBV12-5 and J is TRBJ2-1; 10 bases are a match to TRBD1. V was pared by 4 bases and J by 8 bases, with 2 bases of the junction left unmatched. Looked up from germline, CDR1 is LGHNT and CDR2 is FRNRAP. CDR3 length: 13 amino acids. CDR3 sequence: CASGWDRGYEQFF. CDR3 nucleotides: TGTGCTAGTGGTTGGGACAGGGGCTATGAGCAGTTCTTC.

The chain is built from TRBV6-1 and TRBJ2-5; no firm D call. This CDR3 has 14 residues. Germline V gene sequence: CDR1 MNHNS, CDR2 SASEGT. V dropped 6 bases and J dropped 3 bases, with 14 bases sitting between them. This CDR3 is CASSQLAVKETQYF. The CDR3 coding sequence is TGTGCCAGCAGCCAGTTGGCAGTCAAAGAGACCCAGTACTTC.

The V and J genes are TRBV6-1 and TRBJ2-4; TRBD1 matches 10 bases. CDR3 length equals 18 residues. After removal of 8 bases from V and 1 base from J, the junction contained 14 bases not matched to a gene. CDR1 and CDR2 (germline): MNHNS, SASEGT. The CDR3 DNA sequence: TGTGCCAGCCTCCCGGGGGGGACAGGGGTCTTGGCCAAAAACATTCAGTACTTC. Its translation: CASLPGGTGVLAKNIQYF.

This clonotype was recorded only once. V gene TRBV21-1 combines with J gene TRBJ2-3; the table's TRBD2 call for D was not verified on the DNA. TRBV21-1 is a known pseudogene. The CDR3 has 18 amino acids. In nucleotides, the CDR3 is TGTGCCAGCAGCAAAGACTTGGGTACTAGCGAAAGCACAGATACGCAGTATTTT. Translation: CASSKDLGTSESTDTQYF.

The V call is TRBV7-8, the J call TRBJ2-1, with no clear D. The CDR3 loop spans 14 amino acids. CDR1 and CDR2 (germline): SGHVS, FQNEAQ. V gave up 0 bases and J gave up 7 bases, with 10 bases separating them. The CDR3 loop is CASSLAYKRNEQFF. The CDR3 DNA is TGTGCCAGCAGCTTAGCCTATAAGCGTAATGAGCAGTTCTTC.

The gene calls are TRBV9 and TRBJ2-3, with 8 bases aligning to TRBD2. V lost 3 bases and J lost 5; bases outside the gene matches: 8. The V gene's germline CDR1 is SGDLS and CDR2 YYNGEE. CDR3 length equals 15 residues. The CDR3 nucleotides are TGTGCCAGCAGCGGAGGGGTCCTAGCGGGAGATACGCAGTATTTT. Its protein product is CASSGGVLAGDTQYF.

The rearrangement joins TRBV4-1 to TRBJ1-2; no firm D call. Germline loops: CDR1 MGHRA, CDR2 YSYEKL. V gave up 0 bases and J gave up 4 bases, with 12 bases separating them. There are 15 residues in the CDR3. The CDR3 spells CASSQDGEHFYGYTF. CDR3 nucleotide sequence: TGCGCCAGCAGCCAAGATGGGGAACATTTCTATGGCTACACCTTC.

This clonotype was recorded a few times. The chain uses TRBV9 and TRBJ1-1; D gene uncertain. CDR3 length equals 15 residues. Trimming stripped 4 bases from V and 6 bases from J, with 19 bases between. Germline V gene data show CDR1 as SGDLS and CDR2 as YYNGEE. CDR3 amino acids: CASSPPRSRVAEAFF. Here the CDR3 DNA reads TGTGCCAGCAGCCCCCCCCGTTCCCGAGTGGCTGAAGCTTTCTTT.

The CDR3 sequence is CASSFFPDSYNEQYF. In nucleotides, the CDR3 is TGTGCCAGCAGCTTCTTCCCCGACAGCTACAATGAGCAGTACTTC. The chain couples TRBV7-2 to TRBJ2-4, with D perhaps TRBD1 (5 bases). V was trimmed by 3 bases and J by 13 bases, leaving 22 bases between them. Per germline, CDR1 SGHTA and CDR2 FQGNSA. The CDR3 covers 15 residues. Complete variable domain (other parts from reference TRBV7-2 and TRBJ2-4): GAGVSQSPSNKVTEKGKDVELRCDPISGHTALYWYRQSLGQGLEFLIYFQGNSAPDKSGLPSDRFSAERTGGSVSTLTIQRTQQEDSAVYLCASSFFPDSYNEQYFGAGTRLSVL.

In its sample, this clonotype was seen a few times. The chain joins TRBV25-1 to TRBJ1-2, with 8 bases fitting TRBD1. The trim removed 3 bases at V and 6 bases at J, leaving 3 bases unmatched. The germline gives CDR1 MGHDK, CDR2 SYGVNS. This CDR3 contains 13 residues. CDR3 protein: CASSDTDRDGYTF. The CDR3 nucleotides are TGTGCCAGCAGTGATACGGACAGGGATGGCTACACCTTC.

In DNA, the CDR3 is TGTGCCAGCAGTGAATATCGGACCGGCTACACCTTC. It translates to CASSEYRTGYTF. The rearrangement links TRBV25-1 to TRBJ1-2, with D hard to call. Germline V lookup: CDR1 MGHDK, CDR2 SYGVNS. The CDR3 is 12 amino acids. V was clipped by 0 bases and J by 8 bases, with 7 bases between them.

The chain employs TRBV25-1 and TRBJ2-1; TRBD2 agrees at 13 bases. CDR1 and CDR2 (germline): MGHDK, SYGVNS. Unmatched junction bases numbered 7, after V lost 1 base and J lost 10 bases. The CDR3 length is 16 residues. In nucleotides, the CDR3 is TGTGCCAGCAGTGAATTTACTAGCGGGAGGGCCGAAGAGCAGTTCTTC. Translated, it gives CASSEFTSGRAEEQFF.

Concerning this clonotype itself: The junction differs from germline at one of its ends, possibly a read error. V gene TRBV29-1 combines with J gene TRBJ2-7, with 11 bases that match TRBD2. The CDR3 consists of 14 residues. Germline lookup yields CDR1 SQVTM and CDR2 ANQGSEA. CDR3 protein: CSLDSGRGRDEQYF. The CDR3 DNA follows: TGCAGCCTTGATAGCGGGAGGGGTCGGGATGAGCAGTACTTC.

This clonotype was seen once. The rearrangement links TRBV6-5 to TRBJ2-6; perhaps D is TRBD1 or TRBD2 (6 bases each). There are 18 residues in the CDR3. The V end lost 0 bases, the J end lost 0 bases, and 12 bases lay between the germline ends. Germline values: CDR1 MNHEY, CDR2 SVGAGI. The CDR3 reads CASSYSPGAYSGANVLTF. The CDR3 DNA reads TGTGCCAGCAGTTACTCCCCGGGGGCCTACTCTGGGGCCAACGTCCTGACTTTC.

CDR3 amino acids: CASSQDRAWSTEAFF. The DNA for the CDR3 is TGTGCCAGCAGTCAAGACAGGGCGTGGTCCACTGAAGCTTTCTTT. V usage is TRBV7-2 and J usage is TRBJ1-1, with 7 bases aligning to TRBD1. Per germline, CDR1 SGHTA and CDR2 FQGNSA. This CDR3 region has 15 residues. After removal of 6 bases from V and 4 bases from J, the junction contained 11 bases not matched to a gene.

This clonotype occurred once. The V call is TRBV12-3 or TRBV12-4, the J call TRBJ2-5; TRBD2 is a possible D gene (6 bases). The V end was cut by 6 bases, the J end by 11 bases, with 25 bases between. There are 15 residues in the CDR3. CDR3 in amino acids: CASSPEGPGYNEQYF. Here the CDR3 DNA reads TGTGCCAGCAGCCCGGAGGGCCCGGGGTACAATGAGCAGTACTTC.

Here the CDR3 DNA reads TGCAGTGCTAGAGTCCCTCCGTCGGGGGGGGCCAACGTCCTGACTTTC. This encodes CSARVPPSGGANVLTF. The chain couples TRBV20-1 to TRBJ2-6; a weak D match, TRBD2 (5 bases). CDR1 is DFQATT, CDR2 SNEGSKA, per germline (reference sequence). This CDR3 region has 16 residues. V shed 1 base and J shed 4 bases, with 14 bases lying between them.

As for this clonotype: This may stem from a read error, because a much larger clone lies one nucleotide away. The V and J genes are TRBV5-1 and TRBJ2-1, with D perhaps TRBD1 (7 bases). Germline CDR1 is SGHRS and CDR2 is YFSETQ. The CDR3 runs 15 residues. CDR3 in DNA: TGCGCCAGCAGCTCGGTCAGGGGGGTAAGCAATGGGCAGTTCTTC. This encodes CASSSVRGVSNGQFF.

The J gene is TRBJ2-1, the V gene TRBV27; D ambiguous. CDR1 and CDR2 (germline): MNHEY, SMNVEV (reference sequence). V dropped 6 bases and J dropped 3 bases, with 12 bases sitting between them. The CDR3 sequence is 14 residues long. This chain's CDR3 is CASSPRLDYNEQFF. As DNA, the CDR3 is TGTGCCAGCAGCCCAAGACTCGACTACAATGAGCAGTTCTTC.

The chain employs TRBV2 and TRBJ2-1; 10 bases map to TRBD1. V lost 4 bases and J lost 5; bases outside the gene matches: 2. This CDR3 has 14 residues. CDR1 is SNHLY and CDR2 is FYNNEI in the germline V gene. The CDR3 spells CASSAGQGHNEQFF. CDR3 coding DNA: TGTGCCAGCAGTGCGGGACAGGGGCACAATGAGCAGTTCTTC.

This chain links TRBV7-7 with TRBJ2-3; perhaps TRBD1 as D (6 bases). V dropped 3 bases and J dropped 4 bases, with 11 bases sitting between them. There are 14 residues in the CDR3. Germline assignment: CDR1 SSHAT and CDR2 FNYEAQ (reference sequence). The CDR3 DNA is TGTGCCAGCAGCTTTCGCAGGGGTGCAGATACGCAGTATTTT. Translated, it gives CASSFRRGADTQYF.

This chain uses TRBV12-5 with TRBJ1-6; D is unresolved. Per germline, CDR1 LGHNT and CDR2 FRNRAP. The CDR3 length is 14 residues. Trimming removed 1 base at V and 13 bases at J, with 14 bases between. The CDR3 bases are TGTGCTAGTGGTTTGGCCCCCGGGCCGACGCCCCTCCACTTT. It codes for CASGLAPGPTPLHF. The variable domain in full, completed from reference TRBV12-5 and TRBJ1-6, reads DARVTQTPRHKVTEMGQEVTMRCQPILGHNTVFWYRQTMMQGLELLAYFRNRAPLDDSGMPKDRFSAEMPDATLATLKIQPSEPRDSAVYFCASGLAPGPTPLHFGNGTRLTVT.